This entry is about one T cell receptor beta chain. The antigen is not known. The CDR3 totals 16 residues. The junction had 11 bases not matched to a gene; V was cut back by 2 bases and J by 3 bases. The germline V gene encodes CDR1 SGHRS and CDR2 YFSETQ. Of the isolated RNA, all was reverse transcribed, and so the sequenced material was expressed TCRB transcripts. Libraries were prepared by immunoSEQ multiplex PCR; TCRdb keeps only in-frame clonotypes and omits some of them. This table holds about 350,000 clones, 15% to 20% found once. Sorted CD4+ subsets: naive, central memory, regulatory, stem cell-like memory (CD45RO/CCR7/CD25/CD127/CD95/CD27 panel). The source of the sample is a study of beta chain features in type 1 diabetes. About the research overall: Cell yields, age and gender were similar between patients and healthy donors.

Study-wide findings and caveats: Insertion counts at VDJ junctions were lower in type 1 diabetes patients, who also showed more deletions there.

This receptor was identified in a woman younger than 30 in good health. The material sequenced was naive CD4+ T cells from blood. The genes are TRBV5-1 and TRBJ2-7, with 7 bases aligning to TRBD1. The CDR3 protein is CASSLTGVLPDYEQYF. CDR3 DNA sequence: TGCGCCAGCAGCTTAACAGGGGTTTTGCCCGACTACGAGCAGTACTTC.